One and the same sample provided the 27 T cell receptor beta chains below, sequenced in a study of beta chain features in type 1 diabetes. Study-wide results and caveats: Within each of all four CD4+ subsets, Type 1 diabetes patients had TCRB CDR3s that were moderately but significantly shorter.

Their specific antigens are unknown. Reverse transcribing all isolated RNA meant expressed TCRB transcripts were sequenced. Produced via immunoSEQ multiplex PCR; TCRdb's table is partial and in-frame only. The repertoire holds under 350,000 clones, with roughly 24% as singletons. Sequenced sample: naive CD4+ T cells from blood. The source of these receptors is a woman between 25 and 40 years old with type 1 diabetes.

This clone came up a few times. The chain carries TRBV28 and TRBJ2-7; 11 bases are a match to TRBD2. The CDR3 consists of 13 residues. Looked up from germline, CDR1 is MDHEN and CDR2 is SYDVKM. J was trimmed by 3 bases and V by 8 bases; bases with no gene match: 3. The CDR3 sequence is CASRTSGFYEQYF. In DNA form, the CDR3 reads TGTGCCAGCCGGACTAGCGGGTTCTACGAGCAGTACTTC.

This clone was counted a few times. V usage is TRBV28 and J usage is TRBJ1-2; D unresolved. V was trimmed by 6 bases and J by 4 bases, leaving 9 bases between them. Germline V gene data show CDR1 as MDHEN and CDR2 as SYDVKM. The CDR3 runs to 12 residues. The DNA of the CDR3 is TGTGCCAGCAGCCTTTCCTTCTATGGCTACACCTTC. This encodes CASSLSFYGYTF.

This clone was detected a few times. This chain links TRBV10-3 with TRBJ2-7; a weak D match, TRBD2 (5 bases). Trimming shortened V by 6 bases and J by 3 bases, and 9 bases separated the two germline ends. CDR3 size: 12 residues. Per the germline V gene, CDR1 is ENHRY and CDR2 is SYGVKD. The CDR3 sequence is CAISREIYEQYF. In DNA form, the CDR3 reads TGTGCCATCAGCCGGGAAATCTACGAGCAGTACTTC.

This clone was seen only a few times. The genes are TRBV30 and TRBJ2-1; D gene ambiguous. From germline, CDR1 is GTSNPN and CDR2 SVGIG (reference sequence). The V end lost 8 bases, the J end lost 6 bases, and 14 bases lay between the germline ends. The CDR3 consists of 12 residues. For the CDR3, the DNA is TGTGCCCGGTGGGTCGGCGGCAATGAGCAGTTCTTC. The encoded protein is CARWVGGNEQFF.

V is TRBV16 and J is TRBJ2-1; D may be TRBD2 (5 bases). Germline lookup yields CDR1 KGHSY and CDR2 FQNENV. Trimming removed 7 bases at V and 0 bases at J, with 13 bases between. The CDR3 spans 15 residues. The CDR3 spells CASTPGSSSYNEQFF. The CDR3 DNA reads as TGTGCCAGCACCCCGGGGTCTAGCTCCTACAATGAGCAGTTCTTC.

The rearrangement joins TRBV6-5 to TRBJ2-1; D is ambiguous. Germline loops: CDR1 MNHEY, CDR2 SVGAGI. The CDR3 is 13 residues long. The germline V and J ends were trimmed by 3 bases and 10 bases, with 13 bases remaining between them. The CDR3 DNA reads as TGTGCCAGCAGTTATTCGTGGCAGAAAGAGCAGTTCTTC. Residues: CASSYSWQKEQFF.

The chain uses TRBV5-4 and TRBJ1-2, with 9 nucleotides matching TRBD1. V was pared by 4 bases and J by 8 bases, with 6 bases of the junction left unmatched. The CDR3 has 13 residues. Germline V lookup: CDR1 SGHNT, CDR2 YYREEE (reference sequence). As DNA, the CDR3 is TGTGCCAGCAGCCCGGGGACAGGGACAGGCTACACCTTC. Translation gives CASSPGTGTGYTF.

This clone was detected only a few times. The chain recombines TRBV7-6 with TRBJ1-5, with 8 bases that match TRBD1. The V and J ends lost 8 bases and 1 base, in that order; junction bases with no gene match: 1. Germline V gene data show CDR1 as SGHVS and CDR2 as FNYEAQ. The CDR3 spans 13 residues. The CDR3 nucleotides are TGTGCCAGCGGGACAGGCAGCAATCAGCCCCAGCATTTT. It encodes CASGTGSNQPQHF.

J is TRBJ1-4 and V is TRBV30, with 7 bases identical to TRBD1. Germline loops: CDR1 GTSNPN, CDR2 SVGIG (reference sequence). The J segment lost 7 bases and the V segment lost 5 bases, leaving 13 bases of the junction unmatched. The CDR3 runs 15 residues. CDR3 bases: TGTGCCTGGGCCCCCGGACAGGTCTCTGGTGAAAAACTGTTTTTT. Amino acid sequence: CAWAPGQVSGEKLFF.

The chain is built from TRBV5-1 and TRBJ1-1; possibly TRBD1 for D (5 bases). V shed 4 bases and J shed 1 base, with 17 bases lying between them. The CDR3 spans 16 residues. Germline values: CDR1 SGHRS, CDR2 YFSETQ. CDR3 region: CASSGGTVKWNTEAFF. The CDR3 bases are TGCGCCAGCAGCGGGGGGACGGTTAAGTGGAACACTGAAGCTTTCTTT.

The chain links TRBV21-1 to TRBJ1-2; the table names TRBD1, a call not compared with the DNA. TRBV21-1 has pseudogene status. The CDR3 has 14 residues. CDR3 loop: CASSTGTGRYGYTF. The DNA for the CDR3 is TGTGCCAGCAGCACGGGGACAGGAAGATATGGCTACACCTTC.

The CDR3 loop is CASSSGGDNQPQHF. CDR3 nucleotides: TGTGCCAGCAGTTCAGGGGGCGATAATCAGCCCCAGCATTTT. The chain recombines TRBV28 with TRBJ1-5; 8 bases fit TRBD1. The CDR3 runs to 14 residues. The germline gives CDR1 MDHEN, CDR2 SYDVKM. Trimming cost V 4 bases and J 4 bases; bases outside gene matches: 3. Variable domain in full (rest from reference TRBV28 and TRBJ1-5): DVKVTQSSRYLVKRTGEKVFLECVQDMDHENMFWYRQDPGLGLRLIYFSYDVKMKEKGDIPEGYSVSREKKERFSLILESASTNQTSMYLCASSSGGDNQPQHFGDGTRLSIL.

V usage is TRBV7-2 and J usage is TRBJ2-3; D call uncertain. The germline gives CDR1 SGHTA, CDR2 FQGNSA. This CDR3 contains 15 residues. The V gene lost 3 bases and the J gene lost 2 bases, with 12 bases spanning the gap. This CDR3 is CASSFVGHFTDTQYF. CDR3 coding DNA: TGTGCCAGCAGCTTTGTTGGGCATTTCACAGATACGCAGTATTTT.

This clone came up a few times. J is TRBJ2-1 and V is TRBV30, with 11 positions matching TRBD2. The CDR3 is 13 amino acids. Germline trimming cut 8 bases from V and 13 bases from J; bases unmatched to any gene: 13. Germline-derived CDR1 and CDR2 are GTSNPN and SVGIG (reference sequence). CDR3 nucleotide sequence: TGTGCCCGTGAAATAGCGGGAGGGGTCGAACAGTTCTTC. Translating it yields CAREIAGGVEQFF.

This clone was seen only a few times. V usage is TRBV19 and J usage is TRBJ1-2, with TRBD1 matching 7 bases. The CDR3 loop spans 14 amino acids. The junction had 5 bases not matched to a gene; V was cut back by 7 bases and J by 0 bases. In germline, CDR1 is LNHDA, CDR2 SQIVND (reference sequence). The CDR3 region is CASIDGQANYGYTF. Written as DNA, the CDR3 is TGTGCCAGTATTGATGGACAGGCTAACTATGGCTACACCTTC.

This clone turned up a few times. V and J are TRBV30 and TRBJ2-7; tentative D call: TRBD1 (6 bases). The CDR3 spans 15 residues. CDR1 is GTSNPN and CDR2 is SVGIG in the germline V gene (reference sequence). The germline V and J ends were trimmed by 2 bases and 4 bases, with 18 bases remaining between them. The CDR3 sequence: CAWSRGGEGQYEQYF. Written as DNA, the CDR3 is TGTGCCTGGAGTAGAGGGGGAGAGGGCCAATACGAGCAGTACTTC.

This clone was recorded a few times. The chain has TRBV4-2 and TRBJ2-1, with 10 bases that match TRBD2. The CDR3 runs to 16 residues. The V gene's germline CDR1 is LGHNA and CDR2 YNFKEQ. Trimming cost V 3 bases and J 7 bases; bases outside gene matches: 9. CDR3 DNA: TGTGCCAGCAGCCACGTAGCGGGAGGACGGGCGAATGAGCAGTTCTTC. This codes for CASSHVAGGRANEQFF.

This sequence joins TRBV30 and TRBJ1-1; D is uncertain. V gave up 2 bases and J gave up 1 base, with 8 bases separating them. This CDR3 spans 13 amino acids. Per germline, CDR1 GTSNPN and CDR2 SVGIG (reference sequence). The CDR3 DNA reads as TGTGCCTGGAGTCTGGAGAGGAACACTGAAGCTTTCTTT. It translates to CAWSLERNTEAFF. Drawing the rest from reference TRBV30 and TRBJ1-1, the complete variable domain is SQTIHQWPATLVQPVGSPLSLECTVEGTSNPNLYWYRQAAGRGLQLLFYSVGIGQISSEVPQNLSASRPQDRQFILSSKKLLLSDSGFYLCAWSLERNTEAFFGQGTRLTVV.

This chain uses TRBV25-1 with TRBJ2-2, with D possibly TRBD2 on 6 matching bases. Germline V gene sequence: CDR1 MGHDK, CDR2 SYGVNS. V was cut by 8 bases and J by 4 bases, with 14 bases left in between. The CDR3 is 14 amino acids. CDR3 in DNA: TGTGCCAGCTCGTTTCGGGGGAGCACCGGGGAGCTGTTTTTT. Its translation is CASSFRGSTGELFF.

This clone was seen a handful of times. The rearrangement uses TRBV25-1 and TRBJ2-4; TRBD2 matches 7 bases. Germline trimming cut 1 base from V and 6 bases from J; bases unmatched to any gene: 9. The CDR3 has 16 residues. CDR1 and CDR2 (germline): MGHDK, SYGVNS. This CDR3 is CASSESWRETGNIQYF. Here the CDR3 DNA reads TGTGCCAGCAGTGAATCTTGGCGGGAGACGGGAAACATTCAGTACTTC.

J is TRBJ2-4 and V is TRBV30; TRBD1 might be the D (6 bases). Deletions cut 0 bases from V and 7 bases from J, with 22 bases between. Germline CDR1 GTSNPN, CDR2 SVGIG (reference sequence). The CDR3 consists of 17 residues. For the CDR3, the DNA is TGTGCCTGGAGTGTAGACCCCGTACAGGGCGAACTTAACATTCAGTACTTC. Its translation: CAWSVDPVQGELNIQYF.

The chain links TRBV29-1 to TRBJ1-3; TRBD1 might be the D (5 bases). Trimming left V 6 bases short and J 2 bases short, with 17 bases between. CDR1 is SQVTM, CDR2 ANQGSEA, per germline. The CDR3 is 15 residues long. CDR3 DNA: TGCAGCGTGCGGGAACAGGATCTTCCTGGAAACACCATATATTTT. It encodes CSVREQDLPGNTIYF.

This clone was detected only a few times. The V gene is TRBV18, the J gene TRBJ1-2, with D hard to call. Germline CDR1 reads KGHSH; CDR2 reads LQKENI. This CDR3 region has 15 residues. V shed 6 bases and J shed 4 bases, with 18 bases lying between them. CDR3 protein: CASSPDSAASYGYTF. The CDR3 DNA follows: TGTGCCAGCTCCCCTGACTCAGCCGCAAGCTATGGCTACACCTTC.

The V call is TRBV6-1, the J call TRBJ2-2; the D is unclear. Germline V gene data show CDR1 as MNHNS and CDR2 as SASEGT. The CDR3 runs to 12 residues. V lost 7 bases and J 6 bases, leaving 9 bases between the germline ends. In DNA, the CDR3 is TGTGCCAGCACATTCCAGGCCGGGGAGCTGTTTTTT. Its protein product is CASTFQAGELFF.

The rearrangement links TRBV5-1 to TRBJ2-7; possible D gene TRBD2, 6 bases. Per the germline V gene, CDR1 is SGHRS and CDR2 is YFSETQ. This CDR3 has 14 amino acids. The V end lost 7 bases, the J end lost 1 base, and 15 bases lay between the germline ends. The CDR3 sequence is CASRPLGGSYEQYF. The CDR3, as DNA: TGCGCCAGCCGTCCCTTGGGGGGTTCCTACGAGCAGTACTTC.

Written as DNA, the CDR3 is TGCGCCAGCAGCTTAAAGGGGGACAGCCGGAACACTGAAGCTTTCTTT. Translation: CASSLKGDSRNTEAFF. V gene TRBV5-1 combines with J gene TRBJ1-1; TRBD1 agrees at 7 bases. J was trimmed by 1 base and V by 2 bases; bases with no gene match: 8. The CDR3 is 16 amino acids. Germline V lookup: CDR1 SGHRS, CDR2 YFSETQ.

This chain connects TRBV6-5 to TRBJ2-1; the match to TRBD1 covers 9 bases. The CDR3 spans 14 residues. J gave up 5 bases and V 5 bases, and 4 bases lay outside the gene matches. The germline V gene encodes CDR1 MNHEY and CDR2 SVGAGI. Written as DNA, the CDR3 is TGTGCCAGCAGTCCTGGGACAGGGAACAATGAGCAGTTCTTC. Protein product: CASSPGTGNNEQFF.